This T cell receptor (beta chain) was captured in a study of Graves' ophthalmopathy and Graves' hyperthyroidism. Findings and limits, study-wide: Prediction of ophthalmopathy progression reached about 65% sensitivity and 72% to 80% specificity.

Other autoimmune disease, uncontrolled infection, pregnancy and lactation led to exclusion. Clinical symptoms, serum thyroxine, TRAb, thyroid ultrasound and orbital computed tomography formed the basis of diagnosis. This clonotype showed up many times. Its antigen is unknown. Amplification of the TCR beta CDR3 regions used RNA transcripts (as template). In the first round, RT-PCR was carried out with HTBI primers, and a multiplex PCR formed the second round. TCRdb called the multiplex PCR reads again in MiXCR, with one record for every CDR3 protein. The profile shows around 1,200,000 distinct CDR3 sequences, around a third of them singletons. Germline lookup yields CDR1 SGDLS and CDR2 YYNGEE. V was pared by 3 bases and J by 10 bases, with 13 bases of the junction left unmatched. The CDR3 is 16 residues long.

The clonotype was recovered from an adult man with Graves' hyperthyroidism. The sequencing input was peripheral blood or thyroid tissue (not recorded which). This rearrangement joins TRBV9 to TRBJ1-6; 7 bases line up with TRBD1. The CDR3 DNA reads TGTGCCAGCAGCGCCGAACGACAGGGAACCGCATCACCCCTCCACTTT. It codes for CASSAERQGTASPLHF.